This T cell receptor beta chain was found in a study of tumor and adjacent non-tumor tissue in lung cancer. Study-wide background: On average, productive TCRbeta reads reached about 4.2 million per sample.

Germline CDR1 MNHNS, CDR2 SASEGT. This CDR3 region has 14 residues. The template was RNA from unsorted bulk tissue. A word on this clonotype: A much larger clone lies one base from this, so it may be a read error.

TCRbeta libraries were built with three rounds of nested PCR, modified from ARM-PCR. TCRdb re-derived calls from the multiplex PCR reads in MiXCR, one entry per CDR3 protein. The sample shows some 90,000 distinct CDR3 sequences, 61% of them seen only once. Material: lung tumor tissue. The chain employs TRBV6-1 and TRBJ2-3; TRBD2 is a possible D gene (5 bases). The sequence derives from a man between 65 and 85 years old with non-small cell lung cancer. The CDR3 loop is CAGSRTSSTDTQYF. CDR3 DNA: TGTGCCGGCAGCCGGACTTCCAGCACAGATACGCAGTATTTT.